The entry that follows covers one T cell receptor (beta chain) sequence. The junction had 2 bases not matched to a gene; V was cut back by 0 bases and J by 2 bases. The germline CDR1 and CDR2 sequences are SGHRS and YFSETQ. This CDR3 is 14 amino acids long. This record belongs to a study of STAT5B mutations in CD4+ large granular lymphocyte leukemia. Sequencing was at survey level. Measured with immunoSEQ multiplex PCR; TCRdb has only the in-frame clones, and not every one. The sample holds 4,000 or so clones; 76% are singletons and the top ten take over 60%. Sequenced: PBMCs. The sequence was obtained from a man aged 65 to 79 with CD4+ T-cell large granular lymphocyte leukemia. The rearrangement links TRBV5-1 to TRBJ2-7, with 7 bases lining up with TRBD1. The CDR3 DNA sequence: TGCGCCAGCAGCTTGGGTCAGGGGGCCTACGAGCAGTACTTC. Protein product: CASSLGQGAYEQYF.